The clone carrying this TCR beta chain was picked up many times. Antigen: not known. In germline, CDR1 is SGHVS, CDR2 FNYEAQ. V shed 0 bases and J 2 bases; nucleotides not matched to a gene: 8. The CDR3 is 20 residues long. One entry per CDR3 protein, called by TCRdb with MiXCR from the RACE reads. The table records 50,000 to 65,000 distinct CDR3 sequences, 9.4% of them present only once. This sample was taken from a study of human T cells and chemical hapten exposure. As for time point: pre-sensitization, week 0. Documented treatment: therapeutic diphenylcyclopropenone sensitization with weekly scalp DPC. Findings and caveats of the study: No shift was seen in TCRs above 1 in 1000 frequency with DPC sensitization. The count of PT1 expanded TCRs correlated positively with patch test score.

The chain is built from TRBV7-6 and TRBJ2-2; 14 nucleotides line up with TRBD2. The sequencing here drew on whole blood, taken in connection with sensitization to the hapten diphenylcyclopropenone (DPC). The clonotype originates from a woman aged 40 to 55 with alopecia areata. Some clones in this sample may be carry-over from other donors' samples. CDR3 DNA: TGTGCCAGCAGCTTAGCCCCGAGACTAGCGGGGGGGCGTAACACCGGGGAGCTGTTTTTT. Its protein product is CASSLAPRLAGGRNTGELFF. Based on the CDR3 plus reference TRBV7-6 and TRBJ2-2, the full variable domain is GAGVSQSPRYKVTKRGQDVALRCDPISGHVSLYWYRQALGQGPEFLTYFNYEAQQDKSGLPNDRFSAERPEGSISTLTIQRTEQRDSAMYRCASSLAPRLAGGRNTGELFFGEGSRLTVL.